This T cell receptor (beta chain) was identified during a study of cytomegalovirus exposure and HLA in healthy donors. It was healthy bone marrow donors who served as donors. Donors sampled were nominally healthy, though unrecorded immune exposures were likely. The V segment lost 3 bases and the J segment 4 bases; nucleotides outside the gene matches: 9. The germline V gene encodes CDR1 GTSNPN and CDR2 SVGIG (reference sequence). There are 16 residues in the CDR3. The PCR contained 60 Vbeta and 13 Jbeta primers. Sequenced by immunoSEQ multiplex PCR; TCRdb stores in-frame clones only, minus some. The data show about 160,000 clones, 81% seen once.

V and J are TRBV30 and TRBJ2-6; TRBD1 agrees at 7 bases. This TCR was sampled from a woman aged 45-60 years in good health and CMV-seronegative. Input material: PBMCs. CDR3 residues: CAWRAGGLVGANVLTF. The CDR3 DNA reads as TGTGCCTGGAGGGCAGGGGGATTGGTCGGGGCCAACGTCCTGACTTTC.